The 3 T cell receptor beta chains below all came from one sample that was sequenced in a study of blood T cell repertoires in COVID-19. Clones were read by immunoSEQ multiplex PCR, and TCRdb kept only the in-frame ones, dropping some. The sample holds about 140,000 clones, around 81% seen once. Sequencing used peripheral blood. Source of these receptors: a human donor in a cohort sampled during active COVID-19.

This chain uses TRBV10-3 with TRBJ2-1, with D perhaps TRBD2 (6 bases). Germline values: CDR1 ENHRY, CDR2 SYGVKD. V lost 3 bases to trimming and J lost 7 bases, with 19 bases between them. The CDR3 is 16 residues long. The CDR3, as DNA: TGTGCCATCAGTGAACATGCGGGGAGAGTTGGGAATGAGCAGTTCTTC. Its translation: CAISEHAGRVGNEQFF.

The chain employs TRBV28 and TRBJ2-7, with 10 bases fitting TRBD1. This CDR3 region has 15 residues. The germline CDR1 and CDR2 sequences are MDHEN and SYDVKM. Trimming cost V 0 bases and J 5 bases; bases outside gene matches: 4. The CDR3 coding sequence is TGTGCCAGCAGTTTATGGACAGGGGGCAGGAACGAGCAGTACTTC. Protein: CASSLWTGGRNEQYF.

V is TRBV19 and J is TRBJ2-4, with D perhaps matching TRBD1 (6 bases). The germline V and J ends were trimmed by 7 bases and 6 bases, with 16 bases remaining between them. The CDR3 has 14 residues. In germline, CDR1 is LNHDA, CDR2 SQIVND (reference sequence). The CDR3 nucleotides read TGTGCCAGTACCCCGGACAGACTCCCAAACATTCAGTACTTC. This translates into CASTPDRLPNIQYF.